This T cell receptor (beta chain) was identified in a study of vaccination and CD4 T cells after COVID-19 (dated by TCRdb to 2021 to 2024). Concerning the study at large: SARS-CoV-2 positivity had been established in the convalescent patients by nasal swab PCR, and mild disease was recorded in several of these patients and severe disease in one. Six males and four females were included in the convalescent cohort, with two Hispanic individuals, seven Caucasians, two Asians and one multiracial person represented. Each participant got two doses of either the Pfizer-BioNTech BNT162b2 vaccine (n=8) or the Moderna mRNA-1273 vaccine (n=2). Post-COVID blood samples were collected from convalescent patients a median of approximately 100 days after diagnosis, with a range of roughly 30 to 161 days. Post-vaccine blood samples were obtained a median of around 74 days after the second vaccine dose, with a range of about 13 to 250 days. Overlapping spike peptide pools from SARS-CoV-2 and from the common cold coronaviruses HCoV-NL63, HCoV-OC43 and HCoV-229E were used as culture stimuli. Control cultures received a CEFX viral epitope pool as the positive control, an HIV-1 Nef peptide pool as the negative control, or no peptide. The spike-specific CD4+ TCR repertoire was compared before and after mRNA vaccination in approximately ten COVID-19 convalescent patients and a few infection-naive healthy vaccine recipients.

Of note for this clonotype: Its specific antigen is unknown. The sample holds no much larger clone one base away, and base qualities are not on file.

Receptors were amplified or captured by PCR. TCR sequencing of DNA from cultured CD4+ T cells used the Oncomine TCR Beta short-read assay at the Johns Hopkins FTIC core. The QIAamp micro DNA kit was used to extract genomic DNA from the cultured CD4+ T cells. The Oncomine TCR Beta libraries from cultured CD4+ T cells were pooled using unique dual indexes and then sequenced on an Illumina iSeq 100. In the authors' own workflow: Non-productive sequences were removed, and CDR3s not starting with C, not ending with F or W, or shorter than 7 amino acids were discarded. The MANAFEST web application was used to identify antigen-specific clonotypes by comparing peptide-stimulated wells against reference wells and other culture wells. Positive clones required FDR below 0.05, an odds ratio above 5, and productive frequency above 0.1% in at least two of three replicate wells. Cross-reactive clonotypes were defined as significantly expanded in both SARS-CoV-2 spike wells and at least one common cold coronavirus spike condition. Levenshtein distances (stringdist) and unrooted phylogenetic trees (ape) in R version 3.6.1 were used to assess CDR3 homology. TCRdb applied fastp at Q25 and MiXCR to the public reads, then kept only in-frame beta chains. Here each entry gathers all rows of one CDR3 protein and keeps the most common genes and DNA. The V and J calls follow TCRdb's processing rather than the paper's. The sample records 13,000 to 15,000 distinct CDR3 sequences, over 25% of which are singletons. The ten top clones hold around a sixth of the sample.

The treatment or condition label here, explained by the study, means: approximately nine-day PBMC culture with coronavirus spike peptide pools or control peptides (ViraFEST assay). To expand antigen-specific T cells with peptide pools and then pick out the expanded clonotypes through TCR sequencing, the study relied on the ViraFEST assay. Positive SARS-CoV-2 PCR tests in the convalescent patients dated from March to December 2020, before Alpha, Beta and Delta variants emerged in the United States. About 2 million PBMCs per well were cultured in IMDM with roughly 5% human AB serum and about 9.7 IU/ml IL-2, plus 10 ug/ml peptide pools. On days 3 and 7, half of the culture medium was replaced with fresh IL-2-containing medium. CD4+ T cells were isolated after less than twelve days of culture through negative selection using the EasySep CD4+ T cell isolation kit. PBMCs were separated from whole blood using Ficoll-Paque Plus gradient centrifugation and then either used fresh or cryopreserved at -140C. In general, triplicate wells were set up for every culture condition.

Inclusive of the bounding cysteine and phenylalanine, the CDR3 is 13 residues long. Kept here is only the CDR3 DNA, which spans 39 bases and is read in frame from base 1. Per the germline V gene (reference sequence), LNHDA is the CDR1 and SQIVND is the CDR2. Germline trimming: 9 bases from V, 6 bases from J; junction bases outside gene matches: 10. Results and caveats for the whole study, not just this receptor: The median number of SARS-CoV-2-reactive clonotypes rose from roughly 20 after infection to roughly 40 after vaccination, but the change was not significant. Among the post-vaccine SARS-CoV-2-reactive clones in convalescent patients, a median approximately 90% showed up only after vaccination, which suggests vaccine-specific priming. Of the vaccine-specific clones found in convalescent patients, nearly all (304 of 307) were mono-reactive for SARS-CoV-2 spike instead of being cross-reactive with common cold coronaviruses. The number of convalescent patients in the study was relatively small, and the study did not examine early timepoints following natural infection.

The V and J genes are TRBV19 and TRBJ1-2, and TRBD1 matches 7 of the central bases. The source of this sequence is a human donor with COVID-19. The sequencing input was cultured CD4+ T cells from blood. The CDR3 amino acid sequence is: CASRSGQLNGYTF. The sequenced DNA: TGTGCCAGCCGATCGGGACAGTTAAATGGCTACACCTTC.